These 10 T cell receptor beta chains were sequenced from one sample in a study of blood T cell repertoires in COVID-19. Here immunoSEQ multiplex PCR was the method, and the copy in TCRdb shows in-frame clones only, minus some. This table has a few hundred thousand clones, more than 75% appearing once. Material: peripheral blood. All receptors derive from a woman between 65 and 79 years old with COVID-19, enrolled during active disease.

The gene calls are TRBV19 and TRBJ2-1; TRBD2 aligns across 8 bases. The CDR3 is 17 residues long. Germline V gives CDR1 LNHDA, CDR2 SQIVND (reference sequence). V gave up 3 bases and J gave up 7 bases; unmatched junction bases: 14. In nucleotides, the CDR3 is TGTGCCAGTAGTATCGCCGCGAGCGGGAGAAAATCGAATGAGCAGTTCTTC. Translating it yields CASSIAASGRKSNEQFF.

The rearrangement links TRBV6-5 to TRBJ1-2; 8 nucleotides agree with TRBD1. With 7 bases clipped from V and 12 bases from J, the junction kept 13 bases outside the gene matches. The CDR3 has 13 residues. Germline V lookup: CDR1 MNHEY, CDR2 SVGAGI. CDR3: CASTNLGTGPHTF. CDR3 coding DNA: TGTGCCAGCACAAACCTCGGGACAGGCCCGCACACCTTC.

The chain employs TRBV9 and TRBJ2-1, with a possible D match to TRBD1 (6 bases). The length of the CDR3 is 13 residues. Trimming left V 7 bases short and J 9 bases short, with 17 bases between. Germline V gene lookup returns CDR1 SGDLS and CDR2 YYNGEE. Here the CDR3 DNA reads TGTGCCAGCGGCTCCGGGACACGTGGTGAGCAGTTCTTC. Amino acid sequence: CASGSGTRGEQFF.

This chain connects TRBV28 to TRBJ1-4, with 9 bases identical to TRBD1. Germline loops: CDR1 MDHEN, CDR2 SYDVKM. The CDR3 runs to 17 residues. V trimming: 5 bases; J trimming: 5 bases; junction bases outside the gene matches: 12. This CDR3 reads CASSPSPNRGRNEKLFF. DNA of the CDR3: TGTGCCAGCAGTCCCTCCCCCAACAGGGGGCGGAATGAAAAACTGTTTTTT. The whole variable domain, remainder taken from reference TRBV28 and TRBJ1-4, is DVKVTQSSRYLVKRTGEKVFLECVQDMDHENMFWYRQDPGLGLRLIYFSYDVKMKEKGDIPEGYSVSREKKERFSLILESASTNQTSMYLCASSPSPNRGRNEKLFFGSGTQLSVL.

The chain combines TRBV12-3 or TRBV12-4 with TRBJ1-6, with D possibly matching TRBD1 (5 bases). The CDR3 is 13 amino acids. The germline V and J ends were trimmed by 5 bases and 6 bases, with 8 bases remaining between them. CDR3 nucleotide sequence: TGTGCCAGCAGTCAGGGTTCTAATTCACCCCTCCACTTT. Its protein product is CASSQGSNSPLHF.

The CDR3 nucleotides read TGCGCCAGCAGCTTGGGCCCTAGTCATAACTCTGGAAACACCATATATTTT. Translating gives CASSLGPSHNSGNTIYF. This chain uses TRBV5-1 with TRBJ1-3; no definite D call. V was cut by 0 bases and J by 0 bases, with 13 bases left in between. The V gene's germline CDR1 is SGHRS and CDR2 YFSETQ. This CDR3 is built from 17 residues.

This clone was seen only once. The rearrangement links TRBV5-1 to TRBJ2-1; D is ambiguous. The CDR3 is made up of 14 amino acids. With 5 bases removed from V and 2 bases from J, the gap between germline ends came to 11 bases. Germline lookup yields CDR1 SGHRS and CDR2 YFSETQ. DNA of the CDR3: TGCGCCAGCAGGAGAGGATTTACCTACAATGAGCAGTTCTTC. Encoded protein: CASRRGFTYNEQFF.

This CDR3 is CATSDSQGRGTDTQYF. The CDR3 bases are TGTGCCACCAGTGATTCCCAGGGTAGAGGCACAGATACGCAGTATTTT. The rearrangement uses TRBV24-1 and TRBJ2-3; maybe TRBD1 (5 bases). Germline loops: CDR1 KGHDR, CDR2 SFDVKD. V lost 2 bases and J lost 1, with 12 bases in between. The CDR3 sequence is 16 residues long.

V is TRBV29-1 and J is TRBJ1-2, with D possibly matching TRBD1 (6 bases). V was cut by 4 bases and J by 5 bases, with 11 bases left in between. The CDR3 loop spans 12 amino acids. The germline V gene has CDR1 SQVTM and CDR2 ANQGSEA. The CDR3, as DNA: TGCAGCGTTGGAGGGGGAGAGTATGGCTACACCTTC. Its translation: CSVGGGEYGYTF.

The chain links TRBV2 to TRBJ1-4; the match to TRBD1 covers 9 bases. V trimming: 10 bases; J trimming: 8 bases; junction bases outside the gene matches: 8. The length of the CDR3 is 13 residues. The germline V gene encodes CDR1 SNHLY and CDR2 FYNNEI. The DNA of the CDR3 is TGTGCCAACTTGGACAGGGGACGCGAAAAACTGTTTTTT. Protein: CANLDRGREKLFF.